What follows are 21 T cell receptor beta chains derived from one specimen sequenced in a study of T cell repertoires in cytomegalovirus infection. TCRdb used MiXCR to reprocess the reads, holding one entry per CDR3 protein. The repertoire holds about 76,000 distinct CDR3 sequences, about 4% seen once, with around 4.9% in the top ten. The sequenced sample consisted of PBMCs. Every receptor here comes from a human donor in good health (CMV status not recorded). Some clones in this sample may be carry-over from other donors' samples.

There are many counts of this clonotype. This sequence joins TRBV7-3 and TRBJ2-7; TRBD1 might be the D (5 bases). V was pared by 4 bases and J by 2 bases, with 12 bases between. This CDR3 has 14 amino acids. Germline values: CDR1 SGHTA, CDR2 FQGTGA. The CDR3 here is CASSYGQGPYEQYF. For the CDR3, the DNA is TGTGCCAGCAGCTACGGGCAGGGCCCCTACGAGCAGTACTTC. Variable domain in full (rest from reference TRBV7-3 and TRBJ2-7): GAGVSQTPSNKVTEKGKYVELRCDPISGHTALYWYRQSLGQGPEFLIYFQGTGAADDSGLPNDRFFAVRPEGSVSTLKIQRTERGDSAVYLCASSYGQGPYEQYFGPGTRLTVT.

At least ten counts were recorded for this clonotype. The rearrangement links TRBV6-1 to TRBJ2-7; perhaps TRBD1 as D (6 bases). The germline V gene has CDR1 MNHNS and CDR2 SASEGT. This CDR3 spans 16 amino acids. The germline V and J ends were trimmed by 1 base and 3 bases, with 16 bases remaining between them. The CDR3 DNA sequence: TGTGCCAGCAGTGAAGTTGTGGGGGCTAACCTCTACGAGCAGTACTTC. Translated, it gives CASSEVVGANLYEQYF.

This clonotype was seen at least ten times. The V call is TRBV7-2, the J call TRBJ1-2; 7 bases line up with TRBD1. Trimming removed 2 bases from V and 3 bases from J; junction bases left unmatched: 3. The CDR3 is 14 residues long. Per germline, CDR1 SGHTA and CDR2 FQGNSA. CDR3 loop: CASSLTTGDYGYTF. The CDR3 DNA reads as TGTGCCAGCAGCTTAACTACAGGGGACTATGGCTACACCTTC.

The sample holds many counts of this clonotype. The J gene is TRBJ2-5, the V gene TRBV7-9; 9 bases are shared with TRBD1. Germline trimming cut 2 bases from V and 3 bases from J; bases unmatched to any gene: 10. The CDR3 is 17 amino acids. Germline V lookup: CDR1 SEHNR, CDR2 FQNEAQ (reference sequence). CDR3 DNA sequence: TGTGCCAGCAGCTTAAAGGGACAGGGTCTGGCTGAAGAGACCCAGTACTTC. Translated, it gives CASSLKGQGLAEETQYF.

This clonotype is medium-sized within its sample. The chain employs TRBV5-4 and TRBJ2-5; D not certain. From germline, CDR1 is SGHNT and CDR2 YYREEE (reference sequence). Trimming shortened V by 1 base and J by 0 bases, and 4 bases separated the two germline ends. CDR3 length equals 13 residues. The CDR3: CASSLSNQETQYF. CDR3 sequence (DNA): TGTGCCAGCAGCTTGTCCAACCAAGAGACCCAGTACTTC.

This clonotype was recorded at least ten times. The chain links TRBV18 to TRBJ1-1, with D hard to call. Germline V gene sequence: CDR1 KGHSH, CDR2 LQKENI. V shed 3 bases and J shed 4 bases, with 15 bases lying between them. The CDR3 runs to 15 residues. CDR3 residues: CASSPGYGTSTEAFF. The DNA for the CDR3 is TGTGCCAGCTCACCTGGCTACGGTACTAGCACTGAAGCTTTCTTT.

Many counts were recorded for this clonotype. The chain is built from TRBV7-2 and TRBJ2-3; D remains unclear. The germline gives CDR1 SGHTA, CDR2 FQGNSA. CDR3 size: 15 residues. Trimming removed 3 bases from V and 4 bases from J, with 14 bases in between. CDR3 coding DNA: TGTGCCAGCAGCTTCGACTCCTCGGGTCCAGATACGCAGTATTTT. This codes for CASSFDSSGPDTQYF.

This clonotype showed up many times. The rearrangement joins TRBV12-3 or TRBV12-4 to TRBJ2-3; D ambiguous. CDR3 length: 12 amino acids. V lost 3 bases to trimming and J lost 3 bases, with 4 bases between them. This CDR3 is CASSFLTDTQYF. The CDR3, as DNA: TGTGCCAGCAGTTTCTTAACAGATACGCAGTATTTT.

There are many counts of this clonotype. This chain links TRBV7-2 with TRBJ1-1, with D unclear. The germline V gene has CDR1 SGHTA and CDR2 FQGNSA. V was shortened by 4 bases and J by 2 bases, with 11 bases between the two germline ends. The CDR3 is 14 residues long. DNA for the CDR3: TGTGCCAGCAGCTATGACATAACCAACACTGAAGCTTTCTTT. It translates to CASSYDITNTEAFF.

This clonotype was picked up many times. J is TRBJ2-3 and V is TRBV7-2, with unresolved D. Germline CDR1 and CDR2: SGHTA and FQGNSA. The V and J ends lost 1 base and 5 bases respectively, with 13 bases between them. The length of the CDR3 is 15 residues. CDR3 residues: CASSLESVLGDTQYF. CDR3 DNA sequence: TGTGCCAGCAGCTTAGAAAGCGTTTTGGGAGATACGCAGTATTTT.

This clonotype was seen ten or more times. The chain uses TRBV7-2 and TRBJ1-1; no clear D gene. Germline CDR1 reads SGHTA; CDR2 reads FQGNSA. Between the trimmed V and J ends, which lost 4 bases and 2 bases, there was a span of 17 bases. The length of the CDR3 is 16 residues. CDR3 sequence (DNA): TGTGCCAGCAGCTCGTCCGCAGTAAGCCGTAACACTGAAGCTTTCTTT. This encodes CASSSSAVSRNTEAFF.

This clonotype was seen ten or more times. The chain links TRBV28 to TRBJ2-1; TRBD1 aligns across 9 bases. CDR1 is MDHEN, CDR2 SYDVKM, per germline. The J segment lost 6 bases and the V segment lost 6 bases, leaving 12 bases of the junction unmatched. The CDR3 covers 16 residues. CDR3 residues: CASRAGTGRGGNEQFF. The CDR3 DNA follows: TGTGCCAGCAGAGCCGGGACAGGGAGGGGTGGCAATGAGCAGTTCTTC.

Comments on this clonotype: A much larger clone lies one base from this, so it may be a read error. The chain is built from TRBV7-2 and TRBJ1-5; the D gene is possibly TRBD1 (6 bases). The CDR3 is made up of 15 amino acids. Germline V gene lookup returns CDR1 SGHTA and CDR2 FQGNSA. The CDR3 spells CVSSTGRNPNQPQHF. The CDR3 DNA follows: TGTGTCAGCAGCACAGGGAGGAACCCCAATCAGCCCCAGCATTTT.

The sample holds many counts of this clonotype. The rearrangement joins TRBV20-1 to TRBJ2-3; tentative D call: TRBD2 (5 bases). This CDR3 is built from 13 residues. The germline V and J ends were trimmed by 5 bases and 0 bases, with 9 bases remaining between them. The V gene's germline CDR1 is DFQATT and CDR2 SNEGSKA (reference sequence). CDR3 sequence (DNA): TGCAGTGCTGGCCAGCGGAGCACAGATACGCAGTATTTT. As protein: CSAGQRSTDTQYF.

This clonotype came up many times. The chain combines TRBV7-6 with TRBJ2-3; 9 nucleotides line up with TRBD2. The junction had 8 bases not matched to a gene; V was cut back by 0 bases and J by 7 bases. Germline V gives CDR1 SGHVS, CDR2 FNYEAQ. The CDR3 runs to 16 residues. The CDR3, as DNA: TGTGCCAGCAGCTTAGCTTCCGCGGGGGGGCTTAATACGCAGTATTTT. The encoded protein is CASSLASAGGLNTQYF.

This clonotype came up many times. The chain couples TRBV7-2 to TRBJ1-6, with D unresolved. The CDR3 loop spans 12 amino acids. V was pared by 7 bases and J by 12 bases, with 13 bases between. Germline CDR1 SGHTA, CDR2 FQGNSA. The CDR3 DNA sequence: TGTGCCAGCAACCCCCCGGGCAGACCCCTCCACTTT. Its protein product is CASNPPGRPLHF.

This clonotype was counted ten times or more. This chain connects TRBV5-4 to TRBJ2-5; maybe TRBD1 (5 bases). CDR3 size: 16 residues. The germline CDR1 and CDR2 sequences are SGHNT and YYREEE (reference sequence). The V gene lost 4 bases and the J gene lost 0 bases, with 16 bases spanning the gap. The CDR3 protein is CASSGVGALNQETQYF. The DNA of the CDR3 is TGTGCCAGCAGCGGGGTAGGGGCCCTAAACCAAGAGACCCAGTACTTC.

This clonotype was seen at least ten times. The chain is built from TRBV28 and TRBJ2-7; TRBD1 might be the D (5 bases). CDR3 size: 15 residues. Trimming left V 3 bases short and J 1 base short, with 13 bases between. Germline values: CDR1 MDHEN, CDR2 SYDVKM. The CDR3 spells CASSLPGSKSYEQYF. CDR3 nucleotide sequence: TGTGCCAGCAGTTTGCCAGGGTCGAAATCCTACGAGCAGTACTTC.

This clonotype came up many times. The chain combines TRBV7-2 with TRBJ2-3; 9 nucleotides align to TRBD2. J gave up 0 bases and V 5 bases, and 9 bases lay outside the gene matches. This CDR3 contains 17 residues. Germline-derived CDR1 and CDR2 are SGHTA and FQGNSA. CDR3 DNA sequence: TGTGCCAGCAGCGATAGGCGGGGGGGCCCAAGCACAGATACGCAGTATTTT. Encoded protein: CASSDRRGGPSTDTQYF.

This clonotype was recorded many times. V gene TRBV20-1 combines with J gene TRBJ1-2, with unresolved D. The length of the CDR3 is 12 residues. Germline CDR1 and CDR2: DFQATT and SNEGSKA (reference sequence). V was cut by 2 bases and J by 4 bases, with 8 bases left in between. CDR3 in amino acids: CSARRGAYGYTF. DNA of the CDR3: TGCAGTGCTAGACGCGGAGCCTATGGCTACACCTTC.

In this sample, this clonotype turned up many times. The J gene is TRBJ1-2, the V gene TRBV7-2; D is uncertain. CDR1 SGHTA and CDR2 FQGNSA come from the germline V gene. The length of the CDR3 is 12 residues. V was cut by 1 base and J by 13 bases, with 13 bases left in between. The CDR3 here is CASSLVEILITF. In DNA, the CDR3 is TGTGCCAGCAGCTTAGTGGAGATTCTAATCACCTTC.